Listed below are T cell receptor beta chains from one sample, sequenced in a study of CXCR3-negative and CXCR3-positive naive CD8 T cells. From its re-call of the 5' RACE reads, TCRdb lists each CDR3 protein once, without DNA. This sample contains over 20,000 distinct CDR3 sequences. Sequencing was performed on naive CXCR3- CD8+ T cells from blood. These receptors all come from a human donor in good health. Some clones in this sample may be carry-over from other donors' samples. CDR3s include the opening cysteine and the closing phenylalanine or tryptophan. The order of the fields is J gene, clone size, V gene, CDR3 protein. Size values are once, few and many counts, or a class for expanded clones, and some rows have none.

j_gene: TRBJ1-3
abundance: .
v_gene: TRBV29-1
CDR3aa: CSVVEQGVGGNTIYF

j_gene: TRBJ2-2
abundance: .
v_gene: TRBV29-1
CDR3aa: CSVERGQGNFAGELFF

j_gene: TRBJ2-3
abundance: .
v_gene: TRBV29-1
CDR3aa: CSVYRGGDTQYF

j_gene: TRBJ2-5
abundance: .
v_gene: TRBV3-1
CDR3aa: CASVRAGGFQETQYF

j_gene: TRBJ1-2
abundance: .
v_gene: TRBV14
CDR3aa: CASSQARLTANYGYTF

j_gene: TRBJ1-2
abundance: .
v_gene: TRBV27
CDR3aa: CASSWTGRSYGYTF

j_gene: TRBJ2-1
abundance: .
v_gene: TRBV7-9
CDR3aa: CASSLGTSGANEQFF

j_gene: TRBJ1-4
abundance: .
v_gene: TRBV7-9
CDR3aa: CASSSTGREKLFF

j_gene: TRBJ2-7
abundance: .
v_gene: TRBV6-6
CDR3aa: CASSYTVSAAGERYEQYF

j_gene: TRBJ2-7
abundance: .
v_gene: TRBV4-3
CDR3aa: CASSDRDRGLHEQYF

j_gene: TRBJ2-7
abundance: .
v_gene: TRBV28
CDR3aa: CASSLFGVSVRYEQYF

j_gene: TRBJ2-7
abundance: .
v_gene: TRBV7-2
CDR3aa: CASSLGQEYEQYF

j_gene: TRBJ2-3
abundance: .
v_gene: TRBV11-1
CDR3aa: CASSPKSAFADTQYF

j_gene: TRBJ2-7
abundance: .
v_gene: TRBV20-1
CDR3aa: CSAKEDRAGAYDQYF

j_gene: TRBJ2-7
abundance: .
v_gene: TRBV29-1
CDR3aa: CSVATGVGYEQYF

j_gene: TRBJ1-1
abundance: .
v_gene: TRBV6-1
CDR3aa: CASSEAYSMNTEAFF

j_gene: TRBJ2-5
abundance: .
v_gene: TRBV6-6
CDR3aa: CASSYLGTETQYF

j_gene: TRBJ2-5
abundance: .
v_gene: TRBV7-2
CDR3aa: CASSLLWGLGGETQYF

j_gene: TRBJ2-7
abundance: .
v_gene: TRBV7-3
CDR3aa: CASSLRGQDWVYEQYF

j_gene: TRBJ2-7
abundance: .
v_gene: TRBV20-1
CDR3aa: CSASLGEAFYEQYF

j_gene: TRBJ2-7
abundance: medium-sized
v_gene: TRBV28
CDR3aa: CASSLQRRVYEQYF

j_gene: TRBJ2-3
abundance: .
v_gene: TRBV20-1
CDR3aa: CSAIPTTVSTDTQYF

j_gene: TRBJ2-7
abundance: .
v_gene: TRBV9
CDR3aa: CASSVGLGTYEQYF

j_gene: TRBJ1-6
abundance: .
v_gene: TRBV6-2/TRBV6-3
CDR3aa: CASTPVGHSSPLHF

j_gene: TRBJ2-5
abundance: .
v_gene: TRBV29-1
CDR3aa: CSVELEIRETQYF

j_gene: TRBJ2-7
abundance: .
v_gene: TRBV18
CDR3aa: CASSPPGHEQYF

j_gene: TRBJ2-3
abundance: .
v_gene: TRBV7-9
CDR3aa: CASSLGDRGPGDTQYF